What follows is one TCR beta chain and its context. Authors' processing steps: Amplification with reference gene primers provided the estimates of nucleated cell counts. Clones were sequenced by immunoSEQ multiplex PCR, and TCRdb holds only the in-frame ones, with some missing. V, J and clone size are taken as reported in that table, and D and trimming were inferred from the DNA itself. There are approximately 120,000 clones in the sample; about 88% occur only once, and 1.5% lies in the top ten. This specimen comes from a study of blood T cell repertoires in COVID-19. As for the study in general: The study drew acute and convalescent COVID-19 samples from the United States, Italy and Spain. Sources were T cells, B-cell-depleted T cells, or PBMCs; the material itself was cDNA or gDNA.

Germline V gives CDR1 MGHDK, CDR2 SYGVNS. The CDR3 covers 11 residues. V lost 3 bases to trimming and J lost 9 bases, with 7 bases between them. This sequence was found in a human donor in a cohort sampled during active COVID-19. This chain connects TRBV25-1 to TRBJ2-3; tentative D call: TRBD2 (5 bases). Sequencing used peripheral blood. CDR3 amino acids: CASSDSGTQYF. The CDR3 DNA reads as TGTGCCAGCAGTGATTCGGGGACGCAGTATTTT.